What follows are 3 T cell receptor beta chains derived from one specimen sequenced in a study of T cell responses to AZD1222 COVID-19 vaccine. The table came from immunoSEQ multiplex PCR; TCRdb's copy has only in-frame clones and leaves some out. The table lists roughly 150,000 clones, about nine tenths of them singletons. Material: peripheral blood, obtained on day 0 of AZD1222 vaccination. All receptors derive from an adult in good health.

The rearrangement uses TRBV5-1 and TRBJ2-3; D gene ambiguous. The CDR3 is made up of 14 amino acids. V gave up 3 bases and J gave up 1 base, with 9 bases separating them. Per germline, CDR1 SGHRS and CDR2 YFSETQ. The CDR3 region has the DNA TGCGCCAGCAGCTATACTGCGGGCACAGATACGCAGTATTTT. It yields the protein CASSYTAGTDTQYF.

This CDR3 is CASSYPGTSGGGAYNEQFF. The CDR3 DNA reads TGTGCCAGCAGCTATCCCGGGACTAGCGGGGGAGGAGCCTACAATGAGCAGTTCTTC. This chain uses TRBV7-2 with TRBJ2-1, with 14 bases aligning to TRBD2. Germline V gene data show CDR1 as SGHTA and CDR2 as FQGNSA. The V segment lost 4 bases and the J segment 2 bases; nucleotides outside the gene matches: 10. This CDR3 comprises 19 residues.

V usage is TRBV9 and J usage is TRBJ1-1; D is perhaps TRBD1 (5 bases). Germline-derived CDR1 and CDR2 are SGDLS and YYNGEE. Trimming left V 0 bases short and J 1 base short, with 7 bases between. This CDR3 has 14 amino acids. CDR3 sequence: CASSVGTWNTEAFF. CDR3 in DNA: TGTGCCAGCAGCGTAGGGACATGGAACACTGAAGCTTTCTTT.